The 21 T cell receptor beta chains below all came from one sample that was sequenced in a study of blood T cell repertoires in COVID-19. Assay used: immunoSEQ multiplex PCR; TCRdb lists only in-frame clones, some missing. Here the sample spans under 250,000 clones, 81% being singletons. Material for sequencing was PBMCs or T cells enriched from blood (not recorded which). These receptors all stem from a woman aged 45-65 years with acute COVID-19.

Here the CDR3 reads CASSSTTTASSGNTIYF. Written as DNA, the CDR3 is TGCGCCAGCAGCTCAACTACAACCGCCTCCTCTGGAAACACCATATATTTT. V gene TRBV5-1 combines with J gene TRBJ1-3; D not certain. V lost 3 bases to trimming and J lost 0 bases, with 16 bases between them. The length of the CDR3 is 17 residues. The V gene's germline CDR1 is SGHRS and CDR2 YFSETQ. Supplemented by reference TRBV5-1 and TRBJ1-3, the full variable domain reads KAGVTQTPRYLIKTRGQQVTLSCSPISGHRSVSWYQQTPGQGLQFLFEYFSETQRNKGNFPGRFSGRQFSNSRSEMNVSTLELGDSALYLCASSSTTTASSGNTIYFGEGSWLTVV.

A few counts support this clone. The V and J genes are TRBV5-5 and TRBJ2-1, with D perhaps matching TRBD1 (5 bases). Trimming shortened V by 5 bases and J by 3 bases, and 15 bases separated the two germline ends. Germline lookup yields CDR1 SGHKS and CDR2 YYEKEE (reference sequence). The CDR3 is 15 amino acids. For the CDR3, the DNA is TGTGCCAGCAGGGTCGACCAGGGCCACTACAATGAGCAGTTCTTC. As protein: CASRVDQGHYNEQFF.

The gene calls are TRBV11-2 and TRBJ2-1; 8 bases fit TRBD1. The CDR3 is 16 residues long. Germline V gene lookup returns CDR1 SGHAT and CDR2 FQNNGV. Trimming cost V 2 bases and J 6 bases; bases outside gene matches: 9. The DNA of the CDR3 is TGTGCCAGCAGCTTAAGTAGAGGACAGGGCATCAATGAGCAGTTCTTC. It codes for CASSLSRGQGINEQFF.

This clone was counted a single time. This chain links TRBV5-6 with TRBJ1-3, with 8 bases fitting TRBD1. This CDR3 comprises 14 residues. Germline V gives CDR1 SGHDT, CDR2 YYEEEE. Trimming removed 4 bases from V and 4 bases from J; junction bases left unmatched: 4. CDR3 nucleotide sequence: TGTGCCAGCAGCCTACAGGGGGAAGGAAACACCATATATTTT. As protein: CASSLQGEGNTIYF.

The genes are TRBV29-1 and TRBJ1-1; D is undetermined. V was trimmed by 4 bases and J by 8 bases, leaving 8 bases between them. The CDR3 totals 10 residues. CDR1 SQVTM and CDR2 ANQGSEA come from the germline V gene. CDR3 DNA sequence: TGCAGCGTTGGCCAGGTAGAAGCTTTCTTT. The encoded protein is CSVGQVEAFF.

This clone was detected once. V gene TRBV7-3 combines with J gene TRBJ1-1; a weak D match, TRBD1 (5 bases). CDR1 and CDR2 (germline): SGHTA, FQGTGA. Deletions cut 2 bases from V and 2 bases from J, with 15 bases between. The CDR3 extends over 16 amino acids. CDR3 sequence: CASSLGYGGFNTEAFF. In DNA form, the CDR3 reads TGTGCCAGCAGCTTAGGGTACGGGGGATTCAACACTGAAGCTTTCTTT. Drawing the rest from reference TRBV7-3 and TRBJ1-1, the complete variable domain is GAGVSQTPSNKVTEKGKYVELRCDPISGHTALYWYRQSLGQGPEFLIYFQGTGAADDSGLPNDRFFAVRPEGSVSTLKIQRTERGDSAVYLCASSLGYGGFNTEAFFGQGTRLTVV.

The CDR3 sequence is CASSLGWGDTEAFF. The CDR3 region has the DNA TGTGCCAGTAGTCTCGGCTGGGGGGACACTGAAGCTTTCTTT. The chain carries TRBV19 and TRBJ1-1; D perhaps matches TRBD1 (5 bases). V shed 5 bases and J shed 3 bases, with 13 bases lying between them. The CDR3 runs to 14 residues. CDR1 and CDR2 (germline): LNHDA, SQIVND (reference sequence).

Written as DNA, the CDR3 is TGTGCCAGCAGCCTCAATAATGAGCAGTTCTTC. Translating gives CASSLNNEQFF. The rearrangement joins TRBV3-1 (or the pseudogene TRBV3-2) to TRBJ2-1; D uncertain. Germline V lookup: CDR1 LGHDT, CDR2 YNNKEL (reference sequence). Between the trimmed V and J ends, which lost 4 bases and 7 bases, there was a span of 5 bases. The CDR3 spans 11 residues.

The chain joins TRBV27 to TRBJ1-1; a possible D gene is TRBD1 (6 bases). This CDR3 is 14 amino acids long. V lost 8 bases and J 2 bases, leaving 15 bases between the germline ends. The V gene's germline CDR1 is MNHEY and CDR2 SMNVEV (reference sequence). CDR3 in DNA: TGTGCCAGCGGACGTACGGGGGGCAACACTGAAGCTTTCTTT. Encoded protein: CASGRTGGNTEAFF.

The chain is built from TRBV5-1 and TRBJ2-2; D perhaps matches TRBD2 (5 bases). Germline loops: CDR1 SGHRS, CDR2 YFSETQ. This CDR3 has 16 residues. Trimming pared 1 base from V and 3 bases from J, leaving 13 bases between. The CDR3 reads CASSLTGRLDTGELFF. CDR3 DNA sequence: TGCGCCAGCAGCTTGACGGGAAGGCTAGACACCGGGGAGCTGTTTTTT.

The V and J genes are TRBV18 and TRBJ2-1, with D tentatively TRBD1 (5 bases). Trimming pared 1 base from V and 6 bases from J, leaving 13 bases between. Germline values: CDR1 KGHSH, CDR2 LQKENI. The CDR3 consists of 15 residues. The CDR3 sequence is CASSPQGIRGNEQFF. The CDR3 DNA reads as TGTGCCAGCTCACCACAGGGGATAAGAGGCAATGAGCAGTTCTTC.

This clone appeared once. The chain carries TRBV10-3 and TRBJ2-7; a weak D match, TRBD2 (5 bases). CDR3 length equals 13 residues. V gave up 3 bases and J gave up 2 bases, with 8 bases separating them. Germline values: CDR1 ENHRY, CDR2 SYGVKD. This chain's CDR3 is CAISDRGTYEQYF. The DNA of the CDR3 is TGTGCCATCAGTGATCGGGGAACCTACGAGCAGTACTTC.

The chain is built from TRBV2 and TRBJ2-3; D unresolved. V lost 7 bases to trimming and J lost 4 bases, with 21 bases between them. There are 16 residues in the CDR3. The germline gives CDR1 SNHLY, CDR2 FYNNEI. The CDR3 here is CASIPSSASTPDTQYF. The CDR3 DNA follows: TGTGCCAGCATCCCTTCCAGCGCCTCAACCCCAGATACGCAGTATTTT. The variable domain in full, with the rest retrieved from reference TRBV2 and TRBJ2-3, is EPEVTQTPSHQVTQMGQEVILRCVPISNHLYFYWYRQILGQKVEFLVSFYNNEISEKSEIFDDQFSVERPDGSNFTLKIRSTKLEDSAMYFCASIPSSASTPDTQYFGPGTRLTVL.

V usage is TRBV10-3 and J usage is TRBJ1-3; D unclear. V dropped 0 bases and J dropped 0 bases, with 12 bases sitting between them. This CDR3 is built from 17 residues. The V gene's germline CDR1 is ENHRY and CDR2 SYGVKD. DNA of the CDR3: TGTGCCATCAGTGAGTCGCAGCGGAGTGGCTCTGGAAACACCATATATTTT. It is translated as CAISESQRSGSGNTIYF.

This clone is a singleton in its sample. This chain uses TRBV28 with TRBJ1-2; the D gene is possibly TRBD1 (6 bases). Per germline, CDR1 MDHEN and CDR2 SYDVKM. The V gene lost 4 bases and the J gene lost 4 bases, with 19 bases spanning the gap. The CDR3 loop spans 16 amino acids. The CDR3 DNA follows: TGTGCCAGCAGTTCCCCTCGGGGGGCGAAATCCTATGGCTACACCTTC. Amino acid sequence: CASSSPRGAKSYGYTF.

The chain employs TRBV11-3 and TRBJ1-2; 7 nucleotides line up with TRBD1. This CDR3 spans 16 amino acids. The germline V gene encodes CDR1 SGHNT and CDR2 YENEEA. V lost 0 bases, J lost 7 bases, and 11 bases stayed unmatched. Here the CDR3 reads CASSLEIGGRRSGYTF. CDR3 in DNA: TGTGCCAGCAGCTTAGAAATAGGGGGCCGTCGCTCTGGCTACACCTTC.

Note on this clone: This may stem from a read error, because a much larger clone lies one nucleotide away. This sample also contains other DNA sequences that code for the same CDR3. This rearrangement joins TRBV6-1 to TRBJ2-3; TRBD2 aligns across 8 bases. Germline lookup yields CDR1 MNHNS and CDR2 SASEGT. The CDR3 consists of 16 residues. CDR3: CASSDTLAGAGDTQYF. CDR3 bases: TGTGCCAGCAGTGATACCTTGGCGGGAGCGGGAGATACACAGTATTTT.

The genes are TRBV27 and TRBJ1-6, with a possible D match to TRBD1 (6 bases). The V gene's germline CDR1 is MNHEY and CDR2 SMNVEV (reference sequence). CDR3 size: 16 residues. Between the trimmed V and J ends, which lost 5 bases and 5 bases, there was a span of 16 bases. The CDR3 region has the DNA TGTGCCAGCAGTCTCTCAGGGGTAGGTCATAATTCACCCCTCCACTTT. Protein product: CASSLSGVGHNSPLHF.

The V and J genes are TRBV19 and TRBJ1-5; D perhaps matches TRBD1 (5 bases). The CDR3 is 14 residues long. V lost 4 bases and J 5 bases, leaving 12 bases between the germline ends. Germline CDR1 LNHDA, CDR2 SQIVND (reference sequence). The CDR3 sequence is CASSRQRSDQPQHF. The CDR3 DNA sequence: TGTGCCAGTAGTAGACAGCGCTCAGATCAGCCCCAGCATTTT.

V gene TRBV5-8 combines with J gene TRBJ1-1; D is unclear. With 2 bases removed from V and 4 bases from J, the gap between germline ends came to 15 bases. Looked up from germline, CDR1 is SGHTS and CDR2 is YDEGEE. This CDR3 comprises 15 residues. The CDR3 nucleotides read TGTGCCAGCAGCTTTCCTCAGGTACTAGGCACTGAAGCTTTCTTT. Translated: CASSFPQVLGTEAFF. Supplemented by reference TRBV5-8 and TRBJ1-1, the full variable domain reads EAGVTQSPTHLIKTRGQQATLRCSPISGHTSVYWYQQALGLGLQFLLWYDEGEERNRGNFPPRFSGRQFPNYSSELNVNALELEDSALYLCASSFPQVLGTEAFFGQGTRLTVV.

CDR3 sequence (DNA): TGTGCCAGCTCCACTAGCGGGAGGTACAATGAGCAGTTCTTC. Encoded protein: CASSTSGRYNEQFF. The V and J genes are TRBV3-1 (or the pseudogene TRBV3-2) and TRBJ2-1, with 12 bases fitting TRBD2. V trimming: 8 bases; J trimming: 4 bases; junction bases outside the gene matches: 3. This CDR3 is 14 amino acids long. From germline, CDR1 is LGHDT and CDR2 YNNKEL (reference sequence).